This TCR beta chain was observed in a study of cytomegalovirus exposure and HLA in healthy donors. The wider study: There were some 120 million unique TCR beta sequences, drawn from some 180 million T cells, in an earlier analysis. Study observations and caveats: About 90% or about 30% of the time was how often most TCR beta V segments were productive, according to an earlier analysis. Indistinguishable V segments such as TRBV6-2 and TRBV6-3 were excluded.

CDR1 is MNHNS, CDR2 SASEGT, per germline. The CDR3 totals 16 residues. The V end lost 4 bases, the J end lost 5 bases, and 15 bases lay between the germline ends. With regard to this clone: The antigen is unknown.

PCR amplification relied on 60 Vbeta primers (plus 13 Jbeta primers). The protocol was immunoSEQ multiplex PCR, while the TCRdb copy is restricted to in-frame clones and leaves out a portion. Found here are around 150,000 clones, approximately 62% of them singletons; the top ten hold 1.1% to 1.5%. Specimen: PBMCs. This chain links TRBV6-1 with TRBJ1-6; D is possibly TRBD1 (5 bases). This TCR derives from a middle-aged man in good health and CMV-seronegative. The CDR3 DNA reads as TGTGCCAGCAGTGCCCATCAGGGAATTGATAATTCACCCCTCCACTTT. This codes for CASSAHQGIDNSPLHF.